These 20 T cell receptor beta chains share one sample of origin, sequenced in a study of T cell responses to AZD1222 COVID-19 vaccine (dated by TCRdb to about 2021). This specimen's time point label, per the study, means: baseline before first vaccination. Receptor amplification or capture employed the immunoSEQ multiplex PCR assay. The clones in this table, taken by TCRdb from immuneACCESS, are in-frame only. Not every clone is retained; where verified, under half of the shortfall comes from an unresolved V gene, and the cause of the rest is unknown. The sample includes some 150,000 clones, with 85% to 95% observed a single time. Of the sample, approximately 2% is held by the ten largest clones. This material consisted of peripheral blood, taken on day 0 of AZD1222 vaccination. Receptors were obtained from an adult in good health.

Comments on this clone: Other DNA sequences within the sample encode an identical CDR3. The chain combines TRBV10-1 with TRBJ1-1; D ambiguous. Trimming removed 0 bases at V and 2 bases at J, with 7 bases between. The germline V gene has CDR1 WNHNN and CDR2 SYGVQD (reference sequence). This CDR3 is built from 14 residues. DNA of the CDR3: TGCGCCAGCAGTGAGTCTAGAGGAAACACTGAAGCTTTCTTT. Protein product: CASSESRGNTEAFF.

This sequence joins TRBV19 and TRBJ1-6; TRBD1 matches 8 bases. V shed 7 bases and J 0 bases; nucleotides not matched to a gene: 8. Looked up from germline, CDR1 is LNHDA and CDR2 is SQIVND (reference sequence). The CDR3 length is 17 residues. The CDR3 DNA reads as TGTGCCAGTACACGACAGGGGCCAGGCTCCTATAATTCACCCCTCCACTTT. Residues: CASTRQGPGSYNSPLHF.

The genes are TRBV19 and TRBJ1-1, with 9 bases fitting TRBD1. Trimming cost V 6 bases and J 1 base; bases outside gene matches: 6. The germline gives CDR1 LNHDA, CDR2 SQIVND (reference sequence). The CDR3 is 15 amino acids. DNA for the CDR3: TGTGCCAGTAGACTACAGGGGGCGGCGAACACTGAAGCTTTCTTT. Protein sequence: CASRLQGAANTEAFF. The complete variable domain, with remaining parts taken from reference TRBV19 and TRBJ1-1, reads DGGITQSPKYLFRKEGQNVTLSCEQNLNHDAMYWYRQDPGQGLRLIYYSQIVNDFQKGDIAEGYSVSREKKESFPLTVTSAQKNPTAFYLCASRLQGAANTEAFFGQGTRLTVV.

This sequence joins TRBV6-2 or TRBV6-3 and TRBJ1-6; TRBD1 agrees at 10 bases. V dropped 6 bases and J dropped 9; count of bases not matched to a gene: 11. Germline-derived CDR1 and CDR2 are MNHEY and SVGEGT. This CDR3 is 16 amino acids long. The CDR3 DNA sequence: TGTGCCAGCAGCCCGCGCCGGGACAGGGGAGCTTCACCCCTCCACTTT. Protein: CASSPRRDRGASPLHF.

The chain is built from TRBV6-5 and TRBJ2-2, with D unresolved. This CDR3 is built from 13 residues. V was trimmed by 7 bases and J by 6 bases, leaving 12 bases between them. The germline CDR1 and CDR2 sequences are MNHEY and SVGAGI. The CDR3 DNA reads TGTGCCAGCAACGTGGGTATGGCCGGGGAGCTGTTTTTT. It yields the protein CASNVGMAGELFF.

In this sample, this clone turned up once. The chain employs TRBV18 and TRBJ2-7; 8 bases align to TRBD1. Trimming took 5 bases from V and 6 from J; bases not matched to a gene: 6. The CDR3 runs 13 residues. CDR1 is KGHSH, CDR2 LQKENI, per germline. The chain's CDR3 is CASSNRGLVEQYF. The CDR3 DNA follows: TGTGCCAGCTCAAACAGGGGGTTAGTCGAGCAGTACTTC.

The CDR3 here is CASSQAQGTVNYGYTF. DNA of the CDR3: TGCGCCAGCAGCCAAGCCCAGGGTACAGTGAACTATGGCTACACCTTC. This chain joins TRBV4-1 and TRBJ1-2; tentatively, D is TRBD1 (5 bases). CDR3 size: 16 residues. From germline, CDR1 is MGHRA and CDR2 YSYEKL. V was trimmed by 1 base and J by 2 bases, leaving 14 bases between them.

This chain's CDR3 is CASSGVRAQEAFF. The CDR3 region has the DNA TGTGCCAGCAGTGGGGTCAGGGCGCAGGAAGCTTTCTTT. The rearrangement joins TRBV2 to TRBJ1-1, with D maybe TRBD1 (5 bases). Germline V lookup: CDR1 SNHLY, CDR2 FYNNEI. V shed 4 bases and J shed 8 bases, with 14 bases lying between them. The CDR3 is made up of 13 amino acids. The variable domain in full, completed from reference TRBV2 and TRBJ1-1, reads EPEVTQTPSHQVTQMGQEVILRCVPISNHLYFYWYRQILGQKVEFLVSFYNNEISEKSEIFDDQFSVERPDGSNFTLKIRSTKLEDSAMYFCASSGVRAQEAFFGQGTRLTVV.

This chain links TRBV6-6 with TRBJ2-3; D gene ambiguous. Germline V gene lookup returns CDR1 MNHNY and CDR2 SVGAGI (reference sequence). Trimming took off 2 bases at V and 4 bases at J, with 7 bases between the two ends. This CDR3 is 13 amino acids long. The CDR3 protein is CASSYRSSDTQYF. As DNA, the CDR3 is TGTGCCAGCAGTTACCGGAGCTCAGATACGCAGTATTTT.

This chain joins TRBV5-6 and TRBJ1-6; D unresolved. The CDR3 is made up of 14 amino acids. The germline CDR1 and CDR2 sequences are SGHDT and YYEEEE. V lost 0 bases, J lost 9 bases, and 10 bases lay in between. Here the CDR3 reads CASSLGTRSSPLHF. The CDR3 DNA reads as TGTGCCAGCAGCTTGGGGACGCGGAGTTCACCCCTCCACTTT.

The V and J genes are TRBV2 and TRBJ2-1; a possible D gene is TRBD2 (7 bases). Trimming stripped 4 bases from V and 2 bases from J, with 15 bases between. The germline V gene has CDR1 SNHLY and CDR2 FYNNEI. This CDR3 contains 16 residues. The CDR3 sequence: CASSGPSGGPYNEQFF. The CDR3 DNA reads as TGTGCCAGCAGTGGGCCATCGGGGGGCCCCTACAATGAGCAGTTCTTC.

The chain employs TRBV18 and TRBJ2-1; either TRBD1 or TRBD2 may fit D (6 bases each). Germline CDR1 and CDR2: KGHSH and LQKENI. This CDR3 spans 16 amino acids. Trimming took 6 bases from V and 5 from J, leaving 20 bases between them. The CDR3 here is CASSPDRGRLDNEQFF. The DNA for the CDR3 is TGTGCCAGCTCTCCCGACCGGGGGCGCTTGGACAATGAGCAGTTCTTC.

The rearrangement joins TRBV6-1 to TRBJ2-1, with D possibly matching TRBD2 (5 bases). This CDR3 spans 11 amino acids. Germline CDR1 reads MNHNS; CDR2 reads SASEGT. V dropped 0 bases and J dropped 14 bases, with 8 bases sitting between them. In nucleotides, the CDR3 is TGTGCCAGCAGTGAAGCGAGGAGGAAGTTCTTC. Translating gives CASSEARRKFF.

This sequence joins TRBV7-2 and TRBJ1-2; 12 bases map to TRBD1. The germline V gene encodes CDR1 SGHTA and CDR2 FQGNSA. The J segment lost 5 bases and the V segment lost 2 bases, leaving 9 bases of the junction unmatched. CDR3 size: 17 residues. CDR3: CASSLSGTGGALYGYTF. The CDR3 bases are TGTGCCAGCAGCTTAAGTGGGACAGGGGGCGCTTTGTATGGCTACACCTTC.

V gene TRBV6-5 combines with J gene TRBJ1-3, with unresolved D. The CDR3 has 13 amino acids. In germline, CDR1 is MNHEY, CDR2 SVGAGI. V was shortened by 7 bases and J by 1 base, with 8 bases between the two germline ends. The CDR3 sequence is CASTPDSGNTIYF. DNA of the CDR3: TGTGCCAGCACCCCGGATTCTGGAAACACCATATATTTT.

This clone showed up just once. The rearrangement uses TRBV7-9 and TRBJ2-3, with a weak D call TRBD1 (5 bases). CDR1 and CDR2 from the germline V gene are SEHNR and FQNEAQ (reference sequence). The CDR3 sequence is 16 residues long. V lost 1 base and J lost 3, with 14 bases in between. This chain's CDR3 is CASSLVQGLGTDTQYF. The CDR3 region has the DNA TGTGCCAGCAGCTTAGTGCAGGGCTTAGGGACAGATACGCAGTATTTT.

The chain has TRBV25-1 and TRBJ1-3; D remains ambiguous. Trimming stripped 3 bases from V and 0 bases from J, with 6 bases between. CDR3 length: 14 amino acids. The germline CDR1 and CDR2 sequences are MGHDK and SYGVNS. CDR3 bases: TGTGCCAGCAGTGACAGGAGCTCTGGAAACACCATATATTTT. This gives the protein CASSDRSSGNTIYF.

This clone was picked up one time. V gene TRBV6-5 combines with J gene TRBJ2-1, with 12 bases matching TRBD2. CDR1 MNHEY and CDR2 SVGAGI come from the germline V gene. The junction had 1 base not matched to a gene; V was cut back by 6 bases and J by 4 bases. The CDR3 sequence is 14 residues long. CDR3 protein: CASSGTSGYNEQFF. For the CDR3, the DNA is TGTGCCAGCAGCGGGACTAGCGGGTACAATGAGCAGTTCTTC.

The CDR3 DNA reads as TGTGCCAGCAGTACCAGCTCCGGCGGCTACACCTTC. Translating gives CASSTSSGGYTF. The V and J genes are TRBV6-5 and TRBJ1-2; D is unresolved. Trimming stripped 5 bases from V and 8 bases from J, with 12 bases between. The CDR3 has 12 amino acids. Germline CDR1 MNHEY, CDR2 SVGAGI.

The chain uses TRBV5-4 and TRBJ1-1; D is uncertain. In germline, CDR1 is SGHNT, CDR2 YYREEE (reference sequence). The V gene lost 0 bases and the J gene lost 4 bases, with 7 bases spanning the gap. The CDR3 spans 13 residues. CDR3 sequence reads: CASSLEFGTEAFF. The CDR3 region has the DNA TGTGCCAGCAGCTTGGAGTTCGGCACTGAAGCTTTCTTT.